The 8 T cell receptor beta chains in this list originate from one sample, sequenced in a study of T cell responses to AZD1222 COVID-19 vaccine. TCRdb keeps only in-frame clones here, not all; method: immunoSEQ multiplex PCR. The table records about 150,000 clones, 85% to 95% of them present only once. The material was peripheral blood, obtained on day 0 of AZD1222 vaccination. The source of these receptors is an adult in good health.

The chain joins TRBV4-1 to TRBJ1-3; D is unclear. Trimming took 11 bases from V and 0 from J, leaving 8 bases between them. The CDR3 has 12 residues. Germline V gives CDR1 MGHRA, CDR2 YSYEKL. The CDR3 sequence: CAAGSSGNTIYF. The CDR3 nucleotides read TGCGCCGCCGGGAGCTCTGGAAACACCATATATTTT.

J is TRBJ2-1 and V is TRBV11-2, with D hard to call. The V gene lost 0 bases and the J gene lost 9 bases, with 18 bases spanning the gap. There are 16 residues in the CDR3. Germline CDR1 SGHAT, CDR2 FQNNGV. CDR3 amino acids: CASSLEWSRRPGEQFF. The DNA for the CDR3 is TGTGCCAGCAGCTTAGAATGGTCGAGACGACCCGGTGAGCAGTTCTTC.

The genes are TRBV9 and TRBJ1-1; no clear D. V was clipped by 3 bases and J by 4 bases, with 7 bases between them. CDR1 and CDR2 (germline): SGDLS, YYNGEE. This CDR3 has 12 residues. The CDR3, as DNA: TGTGCCAGCAGCGACGGCTCCACTGAAGCTTTCTTT. It codes for CASSDGSTEAFF.

The J gene is TRBJ2-7, the V gene TRBV6-2 or TRBV6-3; 10 nucleotides align to TRBD2. CDR1 MNHEY and CDR2 SVGEGT come from the germline V gene. After removal of 1 base from V and 2 bases from J, the junction contained 11 bases not matched to a gene. The CDR3 runs to 18 residues. The CDR3: CASSYFLSGRSVAYEQYF. The CDR3 DNA is TGTGCCAGCAGTTACTTCCTTAGCGGGAGGTCTGTTGCCTACGAGCAGTACTTC.

This chain links TRBV7-2 with TRBJ2-7; TRBD1 matches 8 bases. The V gene's germline CDR1 is SGHTA and CDR2 FQGNSA. The CDR3 length is 16 residues. Trimming cost V 0 bases and J 2 bases; bases outside gene matches: 6. CDR3: CASSLAGTGKAYEQYF. DNA of the CDR3: TGTGCCAGCAGCTTAGCCGGGACAGGCAAGGCCTACGAGCAGTACTTC.

The chain uses TRBV19 and TRBJ1-1; 7 bases map to TRBD1. Germline assignment: CDR1 LNHDA and CDR2 SQIVND (reference sequence). Germline trimming cut 7 bases from V and 3 bases from J; bases unmatched to any gene: 8. The CDR3 is 14 amino acids. Written as DNA, the CDR3 is TGTGCCAGTATCACCCCAGGGACAGACACTGAAGCTTTCTTT. It encodes CASITPGTDTEAFF.

In its sample, this clone was seen a few times. The rearrangement links TRBV11-2 to TRBJ1-1; D is uncertain. This CDR3 region has 13 residues. The germline CDR1 and CDR2 sequences are SGHAT and FQNNGV. Trimming stripped 7 bases from V and 1 base from J, with 10 bases between. In nucleotides, the CDR3 is TGTGCCAGCACTACTAACACGAACACTGAAGCTTTCTTT. As protein: CASTTNTNTEAFF.

This chain joins TRBV28 and TRBJ2-1; perhaps TRBD1 as D (6 bases). The CDR3 extends over 11 amino acids. Between the trimmed V and J ends, which lost 7 bases and 15 bases, there was a span of 16 bases. From germline, CDR1 is MDHEN and CDR2 SYDVKM. The CDR3 region has the DNA TGTGCCAGCACCCGAGGCACAGGGTGGTTCTTC. It encodes CASTRGTGWFF.